A selection of T cell receptor beta chains follows, all from one sample in a study of liver allograft versus peripheral blood T cells. Via MiXCR, TCRdb re-called the reads, giving one row per CDR3 protein. The table has about 2,600 distinct CDR3 sequences, 15% to 20% seen once; the top ten hold roughly 36%. These receptor sequences come from a human patient who had a liver transplant. T cells may partly derive from the graft donor. The CDR3 runs from the conserved cysteine through the conserved F or W. D genes are given only for firm matches. Part of the rows lack a size; the others show once, few, many or a class for expanded clones.

>medium-sized|TRBJ2-4|TRBD2|TRBV5-5
CASSLTERRTSGITEAKNIQYF
TGTGCCAGCAGCTTGACGGAACGACGCACTAGCGGGATAACTGAGGCCAAAAACATTCAGTACTTC
>medium-sized|TRBJ1-6|TRBD1|TRBV6-5
CASSYSARGTGGNSPLHF
TGTGCCAGCAGTTACTCGGCACGCGGGACAGGGGGGAATTCACCCCTCCACTTT
>many|TRBJ1-5|.|TRBV16
CASSQSQQLNQPQHF
TGTGCCAGCAGCCAATCTCAACAGCTGAATCAGCCCCAGCATTTT
>many|TRBJ1-1|.|TRBV5-5
CASSLVRQRTEAFF
TGTGCCAGCAGCTTGGTCAGACAGCGCACTGAAGCTTTCTTT
>medium-sized|TRBJ2-7|TRBD1|TRBV20-1
CSARDPGQGREQYF
TGCAGTGCTAGAGACCCGGGACAGGGCAGGGAGCAGTACTTC
>.|TRBJ2-1|.|TRBV7-5
CISVPEAYKPTGYNEQFF
.
>medium-sized|TRBJ2-7|.|TRBV19
CASSDSYEQYF
TGTGCCAGTAGTGACTCCTACGAGCAGTACTTC
>medium-sized|TRBJ1-1|.|TRBV27
CASSGQLNTEAFF
TGTGCCAGCAGTGGACAGCTGAACACTGAAGCTTTCTTT
>.|TRBJ2-7|.|TRBV14
CASSQGRPATYEQYF
TGTGCCAGTAGCCAAGGGAGACCGGCAACCTACGAGCAGTACTTC
>.|TRBJ2-4|.|TRBV9
CASSVGENIQYF
TGTGCCAGCAGCGTAGGGGAAAACATTCAGTACTTC
>few|TRBJ2-4|.|TRBV9
CASSSEDYGLQYF
TGTGCCAGCAGCTCGGAGGACTACGGGCTTCAGTACTTC
>.|TRBJ2-7|TRBD1|TRBV5-6
CASSWGQGRYEQYF
TGTGCCAGCAGCTGGGGACAGGGGCGTTACGAGCAGTACTTC
>medium-sized|TRBJ2-3|.|TRBV20-1
CSALPIAASTDTQYF
TGCAGTGCGCTACCCATAGCGGCTAGCACAGATACGCAGTATTTT
>many|TRBJ2-1|.|TRBV9
CASSVSAHNEQFF
TGTGCCAGCAGCGTAAGCGCCCACAATGAGCAGTTCTTC
>few|TRBJ2-3|TRBD2|TRBV9
CASSSDGGGTDTQYF
TGTGCCAGCAGCTCCGACGGGGGGGGAACAGATACGCAGTATTTT
>few|TRBJ1-4|TRBD1|TRBV27
CASSLSWGQSNEKLFF
TGTGCCAGCAGTTTATCGTGGGGACAGTCTAATGAAAAACTGTTTTTT
>.|TRBJ2-7|TRBD1|TRBV6-1
CASSARQGHEQYF
TGTGCCAGCAGTGCCCGACAGGGCCACGAGCAGTACTTC
>few|TRBJ1-2|.|TRBV28
CASSSTRAGPNYGYTF
TGTGCCAGCAGTTCAACCCGGGCAGGGCCTAACTATGGCTACACCTTC
>medium-sized|TRBJ2-1|TRBD2|TRBV14
CASSQAAWTSGISYNEQFF
TGTGCCAGCAGCCAAGCGGCCTGGACTAGCGGGATCTCCTACAATGAGCAGTTCTTC
>few|TRBJ2-5|.|TRBV11-3
CASSRPVPLGFFKETQYF
TGTGCCAGCAGCCGGCCAGTGCCATTGGGATTCTTTAAAGAGACCCAGTACTTC
>large|TRBJ2-5|.|TRBV10-3
CAINTEGTQETQYF
TGTGCCATTAATACAGAAGGGACCCAAGAGACCCAGTACTTC
>medium-sized|TRBJ1-1|TRBD1|TRBV16
CASSQSGTGLMNTEAFF
TGTGCCAGCAGCCAATCTGGGACAGGGCTCATGAACACTGAAGCTTTCTTT
>medium-sized|TRBJ1-5|.|TRBV19
CASQRGGNQPQHF
TGTGCCAGCCAGCGGGGGGGCAATCAGCCCCAGCATTTT
>medium-sized|TRBJ1-2|TRBD1|TRBV9
CASSVGDRQNDYTF
TGTGCCAGCAGCGTAGGGGACAGGCAGAACGACTACACCTTC
>medium-sized|TRBJ2-7|TRBD1|TRBV28
CASSLRDRVREQYF
TGTGCCAGCAGTCTGCGGGACAGGGTTCGCGAGCAGTACTTC
>medium-sized|TRBJ2-7|TRBD2|TRBV6-6
CASGEGEQYF
TGTGCCAGCGGGGAGGGCGAGCAGTACTTC
>.|TRBJ2-7|.|TRBV7-9
CASSLEGDGYEQYF
TGTGCCAGCAGCTTAGAGGGGGACGGCTACGAGCAGTACTTC
>.|TRBJ2-3|.|TRBV28
CASSRQTDTQYF
TGTGCCAGCAGCCGGCAGACAGATACGCAGTATTTT
>few|TRBJ1-1|.|TRBV20-1
CSATQGRDTEAFF
TGCAGTGCTACCCAGGGCCGGGACACTGAAGCTTTCTTT
>medium-sized|TRBJ1-2|.|TRBV27
CASSLSSGYYGYTF
TGTGCCAGCAGTTTATCTTCGGGTTACTACGGCTACACCTTC
>.|TRBJ1-5|.|TRBV24-1
CATSETGTGNQPQHF
TGTGCCACCAGTGAGACCGGGACTGGCAATCAGCCCCAGCATTTT
>few|TRBJ2-1|.|TRBV5-4
CASSPEGGSYNEQFF
TGTGCCAGCAGCCCGGAGGGGGGGTCTTACAATGAGCAGTTCTTC
>medium-sized|TRBJ1-1|.|TRBV19
CASRDGEVTEAFF
TGTGCCAGTAGGGACGGGGAGGTCACTGAAGCTTTCTTT
>medium-sized|TRBJ2-3|.|TRBV18
CASSPSDTQYF
TGTGCCAGCTCACCATCAGATACGCAGTATTTT
>.|TRBJ2-2|TRBD2|TRBV11-1
CASSLLAGNTGELFF
TGTGCCAGCAGCTTACTAGCGGGGAACACCGGGGAGCTGTTTTTT
>few|TRBJ2-1|TRBD2|TRBV12-3/TRBV12-4
CASRGGLAGEYEQFF
TGTGCCAGCAGGGGCGGCCTAGCGGGGGAATATGAGCAGTTCTTC
>.|TRBJ1-5|.|TRBV20-1
CSARDTTRGLDWSQPQHF
TGCAGTGCTAGAGATACGACCAGGGGTCTGGATTGGAGTCAGCCCCAGCATTTT
>medium-sized|TRBJ2-7|TRBD1|TRBV29-1
CSVTGTGYTYEQYF
TGCAGCGTTACCGGGACAGGCTATACCTACGAGCAGTACTTC
>many|TRBJ1-1|.|TRBV9
CASSVWVNTEAFF
TGTGCCAGCAGCGTATGGGTGAACACTGAAGCTTTCTTT
>medium-sized|TRBJ2-7|TRBD1|TRBV29-1
CSVEGTWDSTYEQYF
TGCAGCGTTGAGGGTACGTGGGACAGCACCTACGAGCAGTACTTC
>.|TRBJ2-3|.|TRBV11-2
CASSPQGRTDTQYF
TGTGCCAGCAGTCCGCAGGGGAGGACAGATACGCAGTATTTT
>few|TRBJ2-1|TRBD2|TRBV27
CASRGLAGGPEDEQFF
TGTGCCAGCAGAGGACTAGCGGGGGGGCCAGAGGATGAGCAGTTCTTC
>medium-sized|TRBJ2-1|.|TRBV27
CASRVGYNEQFF
TGTGCCAGCAGGGTGGGGTACAATGAGCAGTTCTTC
>medium-sized|TRBJ1-5|.|TRBV6-6
CASSYKTAFFDQPQHF
TGTGCCAGCAGTTATAAGACAGCTTTTTTTGATCAGCCCCAGCATTTT
>.|TRBJ2-3|.|TRBV9
CASSVGAGSTDTQYF
TGTGCCAGCAGCGTAGGGGCAGGGAGCACAGATACGCAGTATTTT
>few|TRBJ2-3|TRBD2|TRBV7-9
CASSPTSGGLPDTQYF
TGTGCCAGCAGCCCCACTAGCGGGGGCTTGCCAGATACGCAGTATTTT
>few|TRBJ2-3|.|TRBV12-3/TRBV12-4
CASIGTDSTDTQYF
TGTGCCAGCATCGGGACCGATAGCACAGATACGCAGTATTTT
>medium-sized|TRBJ2-4|.|TRBV29-1
CSAGQRDIQYF
TGCAGCGCGGGACAGCGGGACATTCAGTACTTC
>.|TRBJ2-1|TRBD2|TRBV11-1
CASSLASGRAIEQFF
TGTGCCAGCAGCTTGGCTAGCGGGAGGGCCATTGAGCAGTTCTTC
>medium-sized|TRBJ2-7|TRBD1|TRBV6-2/TRBV6-3
CASSYSSTLRDRGFSSYEQYF
TGTGCCAGCAGTTACTCATCGACCCTCAGGGACAGGGGGTTTAGCTCCTACGAGCAGTACTTC
>.|TRBJ2-1|TRBD2|TRBV12-3/TRBV12-4
CASSPTGLDYQYEQFF
TGTGCCAGCAGTCCCACGGGACTAGACTATCAATACGAGCAGTTCTTC
>.|TRBJ2-5|TRBD2|TRBV6-6
CASSELAGGPETQYF
TGTGCCAGCAGTGAACTAGCGGGGGGGCCAGAGACCCAGTACTTC
>medium-sized|TRBJ1-1|.|TRBV27
CASSFLGIVTEAFF
TGTGCCAGCAGTTTCCTGGGGATTGTCACTGAAGCTTTCTTT
>few|TRBJ2-5|.|TRBV7-9
CASSLSSQGGKTQYF
TGTGCCAGCAGCTTAAGTTCTCAGGGGGGGAAGACCCAGTACTTC
>large|TRBJ2-7|.|TRBV19
CASSISDGYEQYF
TGTGCCAGTAGTATCTCGGACGGCTACGAGCAGTACTTC